This T cell receptor beta chain was identified during a study of low-dose radiotherapy and immunotherapy resistance in tumors. At the level of the study: The 200 mg/m2 dose of intravenous cyclophosphamide was given every two weeks, one day before radiation and immunotherapy.

The CDR3 length is 13 residues. Germline CDR1 is MDHEN and CDR2 is SYDVKM. V was shortened by 10 bases and J by 4 bases, with 14 bases between the two germline ends. Time point defined: after trial treatment. Treatment specified: LDRT plus nivolumab, ipilimumab, low-dose cyclophosphamide and aspirin (RACIN trial). Ipilimumab, nivolumab, aspirin, low-dose cyclophosphamide and low-dose radiotherapy were administered to donors. This clonotype is labeled as medium-sized. Gene-specific TRAV and TRBV primers were used for first-strand cDNA, covering alpha and beta chains. TCR amplification involved about 20 PCR cycles with a constant-region primer and V-primer adapter. TCRdb re-analysed the reads in MiXCR, keeping a single row per CDR3 protein. The repertoire holds almost 45,000 distinct CDR3 sequences, approximately 26% seen once, with roughly a tenth in the top ten.

Source: PBMCs, taken after low-dose radiotherapy plus immunotherapy. V gene TRBV28 combines with J gene TRBJ2-1, with a weak D call TRBD2 (6 bases). This sequence originates from a male donor with prostate cancer. The CDR3 loop reads CATAGRRYNEQFF. The CDR3 coding sequence is TGTGCCACGGCCGGGAGAAGGTACAATGAGCAGTTCTTC.